Below, 24 T cell receptor beta chains from the same sample are listed, as sequenced in a study of blood T cell repertoires in COVID-19. The assay was immunoSEQ multiplex PCR, and TCRdb's table has in-frame clones only and misses some. The sample includes more than 110,000 clones, about four fifths of them seen just once. Sequences were obtained from peripheral blood. These receptors were collected from a man aged 80 or over with acute or convalescent COVID-19.

The CDR3 here is CASSRVFGGGLGNTIYF. The CDR3 DNA reads as TGTGCCAGCAGCAGAGTGTTCGGGGGTGGTCTCGGAAACACCATATATTTT. V is TRBV7-2 and J is TRBJ1-3; a possible D gene is TRBD1 (5 bases). Trimming stripped 5 bases from V and 4 bases from J, with 21 bases between. Germline V gives CDR1 SGHTA, CDR2 FQGNSA. The CDR3 is 17 residues long.

This clone was observed a few times. The chain joins TRBV19 to TRBJ2-7, with 7 nucleotides matching TRBD1. The germline V gene has CDR1 LNHDA and CDR2 SQIVND (reference sequence). With V trimmed by 3 bases and J by 2 bases, 1 base remained unmatched. The CDR3 contains 13 residues. The CDR3 reads CASSIGTAYEQYF. In DNA form, the CDR3 reads TGTGCCAGTAGTATTGGGACAGCCTACGAGCAGTACTTC. Combining the CDR3 with reference TRBV19 and TRBJ2-7 gives the whole variable domain DGGITQSPKYLFRKEGQNVTLSCEQNLNHDAMYWYRQDPGQGLRLIYYSQIVNDFQKGDIAEGYSVSREKKESFPLTVTSAQKNPTAFYLCASSIGTAYEQYFGPGTRLTVT.

This clone was detected only a few times. The chain joins TRBV4-3 to TRBJ1-2; D possibly corresponds to TRBD1 (6 bases). Germline assignment: CDR1 LGHNA and CDR2 YSLEER. The CDR3 spans 15 residues. V gave up 3 bases and J gave up 5 bases, with 16 bases separating them. This chain's CDR3 is CASSHNRVTSYGYTF. CDR3 coding DNA: TGCGCCAGCAGCCACAACAGGGTCACCTCGTATGGCTACACCTTC.

This chain connects TRBV6-5 to TRBJ1-5, with a weak D call TRBD1 (6 bases). Germline-derived CDR1 and CDR2 are MNHEY and SVGAGI. Trimming cost V 6 bases and J 5 bases, with 14 bases left between them. The CDR3 is 14 amino acids. For the CDR3, the DNA is TGTGCCAGCAGCCCCGGGACACTTTATCAGCCCCAGCATTTT. Translated: CASSPGTLYQPQHF.

The chain joins TRBV15 to TRBJ2-3, with D unclear. CDR1 is LNHNV, CDR2 YYDKDF, per germline (reference sequence). Deletions cut 4 bases from V and 6 bases from J, with 8 bases between. The CDR3 consists of 12 residues. Here the CDR3 reads CATSNTMDTQYF. The DNA of the CDR3 is TGTGCCACCAGCAATACTATGGATACGCAGTATTTT.

The chain is built from TRBV7-2 and TRBJ2-1; TRBD1 might be the D (6 bases). The CDR3 is made up of 15 amino acids. Looked up from germline, CDR1 is SGHTA and CDR2 is FQGNSA. V was cut by 3 bases and J by 0 bases, with 9 bases left in between. CDR3 in amino acids: CASSFGQPSYNEQFF. The CDR3 DNA reads TGTGCCAGCAGCTTCGGACAGCCCTCCTACAATGAGCAGTTCTTC.

As DNA, the CDR3 is TGTGCCAGCAGTAATAGGATGGGCACAAAGCAGTTCTTC. Translation gives CASSNRMGTKQFF. The chain couples TRBV6-2 or TRBV6-3 to TRBJ2-1, with no clear D. Trimming shortened V by 5 bases and J by 11 bases, and 16 bases separated the two germline ends. CDR1 is MNHEY, CDR2 SVGEGT, per germline. CDR3 length: 13 amino acids.

This clone was recorded once. The rearrangement uses TRBV6-5 and TRBJ2-1; 10 positions agree with TRBD1. The ends lost 6 bases at V and 9 bases at J; junction bases unmatched: 8. The CDR3 totals 14 residues. CDR1 MNHEY and CDR2 SVGAGI come from the germline V gene. As DNA, the CDR3 is TGTGCCAGCAGGGGGACAGGGGATTTCGGTGAGCAGTTCTTC. Translated, it gives CASRGTGDFGEQFF.

The rearrangement uses TRBV2 and TRBJ1-1, with D perhaps matching TRBD1 (6 bases). The CDR3 length is 13 residues. V was pared by 8 bases and J by 4 bases, with 14 bases between. Germline CDR1 and CDR2: SNHLY and FYNNEI. The CDR3 loop reads CASGGIGRTEAFF. In DNA, the CDR3 is TGTGCCAGCGGGGGCATCGGACGCACTGAAGCTTTCTTT.

The CDR3 reads CASSGRGGTQYF. The CDR3 DNA is TGTGCCAGCAGCGGACGGGGGGGTACGCAGTATTTT. V usage is TRBV6-5 and J usage is TRBJ2-3; 8 positions match TRBD2. The germline V gene has CDR1 MNHEY and CDR2 SVGAGI. CDR3 length: 12 amino acids. Germline trimming cut 6 bases from V and 8 bases from J; bases unmatched to any gene: 4.

The V call is TRBV28, the J call TRBJ1-4, with a tentative D call TRBD1 (6 bases). The germline CDR1 and CDR2 sequences are MDHEN and SYDVKM. V lost 4 bases, J lost 2 bases, and 11 bases lay in between. This CDR3 region has 15 residues. The CDR3 DNA reads TGTGCCAGCAGTTCCTACAGGGTGACTAATGAAAAACTGTTTTTT. Protein product: CASSSYRVTNEKLFF.

This clone was counted only a few times. The chain couples TRBV21-1 to TRBJ1-2. TRBV21-1 has pseudogene status. This CDR3 comprises 14 residues. The CDR3 region has the DNA TGTGCCAGCAGCCCGCGACGACTAAACTATGGCTACACCTTC. This codes for CASSPRRLNYGYTF.

This rearrangement joins TRBV7-3 to TRBJ2-3; 7 bases align to TRBD2. J was trimmed by 5 bases and V by 3 bases; bases with no gene match: 8. This CDR3 contains 15 residues. The germline gives CDR1 SGHTA, CDR2 FQGTGA. The CDR3: CASSFSGTNQDTQYF. Written as DNA, the CDR3 is TGTGCCAGCAGCTTCTCCGGGACTAATCAAGATACGCAGTATTTT.

The rearrangement uses TRBV5-1 and TRBJ2-4, with 9 bases identical to TRBD1. The CDR3 has 15 residues. CDR1 and CDR2 from the germline V gene are SGHRS and YFSETQ. The junction had 5 bases not matched to a gene; V was cut back by 6 bases and J by 1 base. CDR3 residues: CASTVGQGAKNIQYF. The CDR3 bases are TGCGCCAGCACCGTAGGACAGGGGGCCAAAAACATTCAGTACTTC. The entire variable domain, with the rest obtained from reference TRBV5-1 and TRBJ2-4, is as follows: KAGVTQTPRYLIKTRGQQVTLSCSPISGHRSVSWYQQTPGQGLQFLFEYFSETQRNKGNFPGRFSGRQFSNSRSEMNVSTLELGDSALYLCASTVGQGAKNIQYFGAGTRLSVL.

This sequence joins TRBV9 and TRBJ2-3, with 8 nucleotides matching TRBD2. The germline V gene encodes CDR1 SGDLS and CDR2 YYNGEE. The CDR3 spans 15 residues. The V and J ends lost 0 bases and 4 bases, in that order; junction bases with no gene match: 4. The CDR3 nucleotides are TGTGCCAGCAGCGTAGTAGGTAGCGGGGCAGATACGCAGTATTTT. Encoded protein: CASSVVGSGADTQYF. Full variable domain (rest looked up from reference TRBV9 and TRBJ2-3): DSGVTQTPKHLITATGQRVTLRCSPRSGDLSVYWYQQSLDQGLQFLIQYYNGEERAKGNILERFSAQQFPDLHSELNLSSLELGDSALYFCASSVVGSGADTQYFGPGTRLTVL.

The CDR3 spells CSARAPYEQYF. Written as DNA, the CDR3 is TGCAGTGCTAGGGCCCCCTACGAGCAGTACTTC. This chain uses TRBV20-1 with TRBJ2-7; no firm D call. The V end lost 3 bases, the J end lost 2 bases, and 5 bases lay between the germline ends. The CDR3 covers 11 residues. CDR1 is DFQATT, CDR2 SNEGSKA, per germline (reference sequence).

The rearrangement links TRBV2 to TRBJ1-5; a possible D gene is TRBD1 (6 bases). Germline-derived CDR1 and CDR2 are SNHLY and FYNNEI. The CDR3 extends over 14 amino acids. V lost 4 bases, J lost 3 bases, and 10 bases lay in between. The CDR3 sequence is CASSGGGPNQPQHF. The CDR3 nucleotides read TGTGCCAGCAGTGGAGGGGGTCCCAATCAGCCCCAGCATTTT.

The chain recombines TRBV2 with TRBJ2-7, with 7 positions matching TRBD1. With V trimmed by 5 bases and J by 3 bases, 10 bases remained unmatched. Germline V lookup: CDR1 SNHLY, CDR2 FYNNEI. The length of the CDR3 is 15 residues. The CDR3 DNA reads as TGTGCCAGCAGTATCGAGGGACAGCCTTTCTACGAGCAGTACTTC. Translating gives CASSIEGQPFYEQYF.

The chain combines TRBV29-1 with TRBJ1-5; 7 nucleotides align to TRBD1. The V and J ends lost 4 bases and 5 bases, in that order; junction bases with no gene match: 5. In germline, CDR1 is SQVTM, CDR2 ANQGSEA. CDR3 length: 13 amino acids. CDR3 protein: CSVADRVDQPQHF. The DNA of the CDR3 is TGCAGCGTTGCTGACAGGGTGGATCAGCCCCAGCATTTT.

This clone is a singleton in its sample. The chain uses TRBV15 and TRBJ1-5; 9 bases are a match to TRBD1. The CDR3 contains 15 residues. The V gene end was trimmed by 6 bases and the J gene end by 6 bases; junction bases not matched to a gene: 9. The germline V gene encodes CDR1 LNHNV and CDR2 YYDKDF (reference sequence). The CDR3 DNA follows: TGTGCCACCAGTCGAGAACAGGGGGCTGGTCAGCCCCAGCATTTT. Amino acid sequence: CATSREQGAGQPQHF. Looking up the rest from reference TRBV15 and TRBJ1-5 gives the full variable domain: DAMVIQNPRYQVTQFGKPVTLSCSQTLNHNVMYWYQQKSSQAPKLLFHYYDKDFNNEADTPDNFQSRRPNTSFCFLDIRSPGLGDTAMYLCATSREQGAGQPQHFGDGTRLSIL.

This clone was seen once. The V gene is TRBV19, the J gene TRBJ1-1, with 7 nucleotides matching TRBD1. CDR1 LNHDA and CDR2 SQIVND come from the germline V gene (reference sequence). V lost 6 bases to trimming and J lost 6 bases; unmatched junction nucleotides: 4. CDR3 size: 12 residues. Here the CDR3 reads CASRRGRAEAFF. The CDR3 DNA reads TGTGCCAGTAGGAGGGGGCGCGCTGAAGCTTTCTTT.

The rearrangement links TRBV5-4 to TRBJ1-6, with D perhaps matching TRBD1 (6 bases). Trimming cost V 2 bases and J 3 bases, with 9 bases left between them. This CDR3 is 15 amino acids long. Germline CDR1 reads SGHNT; CDR2 reads YYREEE (reference sequence). CDR3 protein: CASSFPGVYNSPLHF. The DNA for the CDR3 is TGTGCCAGCAGCTTTCCAGGGGTCTATAATTCACCCCTCCACTTT.

The chain carries TRBV27 and TRBJ2-1, with D possibly matching TRBD1 (6 bases). The CDR3 length is 14 residues. Trimming took 6 bases from V and 1 from J, leaving 10 bases between them. CDR1 is MNHEY and CDR2 is SMNVEV in the germline V gene (reference sequence). The CDR3 is CASSRTVSYNEQFF. As DNA, the CDR3 is TGTGCCAGCAGCCGGACAGTTTCCTACAATGAGCAGTTCTTC.

This rearrangement joins TRBV6-5 to TRBJ1-1, with D uncertain. In germline, CDR1 is MNHEY, CDR2 SVGAGI. This CDR3 comprises 14 residues. Between the trimmed V and J ends, which lost 0 bases and 4 bases, there was a span of 9 bases. CDR3 coding DNA: TGTGCCAGCAGTTACTCGACCGGGAGCACTGAAGCTTTCTTT. Protein: CASSYSTGSTEAFF.